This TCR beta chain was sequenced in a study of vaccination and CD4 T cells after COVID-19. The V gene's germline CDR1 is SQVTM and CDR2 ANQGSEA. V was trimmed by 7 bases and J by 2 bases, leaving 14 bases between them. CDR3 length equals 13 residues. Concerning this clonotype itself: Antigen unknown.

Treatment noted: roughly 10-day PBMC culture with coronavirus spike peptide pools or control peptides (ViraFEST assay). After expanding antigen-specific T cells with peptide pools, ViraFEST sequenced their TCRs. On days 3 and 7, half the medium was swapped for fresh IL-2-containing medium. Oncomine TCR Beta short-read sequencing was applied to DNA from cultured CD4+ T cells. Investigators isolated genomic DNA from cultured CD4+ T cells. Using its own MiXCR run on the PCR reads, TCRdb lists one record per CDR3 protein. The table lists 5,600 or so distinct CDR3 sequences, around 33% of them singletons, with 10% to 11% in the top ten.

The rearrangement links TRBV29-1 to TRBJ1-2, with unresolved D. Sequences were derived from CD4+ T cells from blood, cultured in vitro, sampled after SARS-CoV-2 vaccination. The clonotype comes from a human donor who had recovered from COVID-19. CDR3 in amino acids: CSGLEKGNYGYTF. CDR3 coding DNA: TGCAGCGGTCTCGAAAAGGGCAACTATGGCTACACCTTC.